This T cell receptor (beta chain) originates from a study of blood T cell repertoires in COVID-19. Produced via immunoSEQ multiplex PCR; TCRdb's table is partial and in-frame only. The sample holds 25,000 to 30,000 clones, approximately 96% seen once. Germline V lookup: CDR1 MNHEY, CDR2 SMNVEV (reference sequence). V was cut by 0 bases and J by 1 base, with 18 bases left in between. The CDR3 has 18 amino acids. The V and J genes are TRBV27 and TRBJ1-1; D ambiguous. The TCR sequence derives from a human donor with active COVID-19. The donor label of this sample is uncertain. Sequencing was carried out using peripheral blood. Written as DNA, the CDR3 is TGTGCCAGCAGTTTATCTCCGGGGTTCGAGGTGAAGAACACTGAAGCTTTCTTT. It encodes CASSLSPGFEVKNTEAFF.